The 30 T cell receptor beta chains below come from one sample, sequenced in a study of T cell changes during pregnancy in multiple sclerosis. Profiling relied on immunoSEQ multiplex PCR, and the TCRdb table lists in-frame clones only, not all of them. The table includes around 57,000 clones, around 91% detected once. Material: peripheral blood, obtained after pregnancy. These receptors all stem from a female donor in good health, enrolled as a control in a pregnancy study.

V and J are TRBV7-9 and TRBJ1-1; no definite D call. CDR3 length: 14 residues. Trimming took off 7 bases at V and 11 bases at J, with 23 bases between the two ends. Germline V gene lookup returns CDR1 SEHNR and CDR2 FQNEAQ (reference sequence). CDR3 loop: CASNFFGEGVMAFF. CDR3 nucleotide sequence: TGTGCCAGCAATTTTTTCGGGGAGGGTGTGATGGCTTTCTTT.

CDR3 bases: TGTGCCTGGAGTGTGGTGGGGACAGGCCTTAACTATGGCTACACCTTC. Protein product: CAWSVVGTGLNYGYTF. The V and J genes are TRBV30 and TRBJ1-2; 8 nucleotides match TRBD1. Trimming took 0 bases from V and 1 from J; bases not matched to a gene: 7. Germline V gene data show CDR1 as GTSNPN and CDR2 as SVGIG (reference sequence). The CDR3 has 16 amino acids.

With respect to this clone: At one of its ends the junction is not consistent with the germline gene, which may arise from a read error. The chain uses TRBV27 and TRBJ2-1, with 13 bases fitting TRBD2. The CDR3 length is 16 residues. CDR1 and CDR2 from the germline V gene are MNHEY and SMNVEV (reference sequence). This chain's CDR3 is CASILTGTSGDNEQFF. The CDR3 DNA reads as TGTGCCAGCATTTTAACGGGGACTAGCGGGGACAATGAGCAGTTCTTC.

The chain couples TRBV4-1 to TRBJ1-5; weak D call: TRBD1 (6 bases). CDR1 and CDR2 (germline): MGHRA, YSYEKL. V lost 3 bases to trimming and J lost 8 bases, with 14 bases between them. The CDR3 extends over 14 amino acids. The DNA for the CDR3 is TGCGCCAGCAGCCAGAGGGGGATAAGGGAGCCCCAGCATTTT. Translated, it gives CASSQRGIREPQHF.

The chain has TRBV18 and TRBJ2-2, with D maybe TRBD2 (5 bases). Germline CDR1 and CDR2: KGHSH and LQKENI. The CDR3 loop spans 12 amino acids. V lost 8 bases and J 6 bases, leaving 10 bases between the germline ends. The CDR3 loop reads CASAEGSGELFF. The CDR3 coding sequence is TGTGCCAGCGCAGAGGGATCCGGGGAGCTGTTTTTT.

This clone showed up just a few times. The genes are TRBV29-1 and TRBJ2-2, with TRBD2 identical over 8 bases. This CDR3 spans 16 amino acids. The ends lost 7 bases at V and 1 base at J; junction bases unmatched: 11. Germline V gene lookup returns CDR1 SQVTM and CDR2 ANQGSEA. Here the CDR3 DNA reads TGCAGCGCCACGTCAGGGCTAGCGGGGAACACCGGGGAGCTGTTTTTT. This translates into CSATSGLAGNTGELFF.

The J gene is TRBJ1-1, the V gene TRBV18; D is possibly TRBD1 (6 bases). V was cut by 3 bases and J by 1 base, with 12 bases left in between. The CDR3 consists of 15 residues. CDR1 KGHSH and CDR2 LQKENI come from the germline V gene. CDR3 nucleotides: TGTGCCAGCTCACCGACGGACAGTCCGAACACTGAAGCTTTCTTT. Protein sequence: CASSPTDSPNTEAFF.

The chain joins TRBV11-3 to TRBJ1-2; perhaps TRBD1 as D (6 bases). Germline V gene sequence: CDR1 SGHNT, CDR2 YENEEA. V was shortened by 5 bases and J by 3 bases, with 10 bases between the two germline ends. CDR3 length: 13 residues. The CDR3 spells CASSLSGDYGYTF. The CDR3 region has the DNA TGTGCCAGCAGCCTTTCAGGGGACTATGGCTACACCTTC.

The chain couples TRBV29-1 to TRBJ2-1, with TRBD1 identical over 10 bases. The V gene's germline CDR1 is SQVTM and CDR2 ANQGSEA. The CDR3 has 13 residues. This chain's CDR3 is CSLRDRGRNEQFF. The CDR3 DNA follows: TGCTCCCTCAGAGACAGGGGGCGAAATGAGCAGTTCTTC.

The chain employs TRBV27 and TRBJ1-2; a weak D match, TRBD1 (6 bases). The V gene's germline CDR1 is MNHEY and CDR2 SMNVEV (reference sequence). The V end was cut by 6 bases, the J end by 5 bases, with 10 bases between. There are 12 residues in the CDR3. CDR3 amino acids: CASSLQGYGYTF. The CDR3, as DNA: TGTGCCAGCAGCCTGCAGGGGTATGGCTACACCTTC.

The CDR3 sequence is CASSSAPGSSYEQYF. CDR3 nucleotides: TGTGCCAGCAGCTCTGCGCCGGGTAGTTCTTACGAGCAGTACTTC. The chain uses TRBV7-2 and TRBJ2-7; D gene unclear. The CDR3 runs 15 residues. The V end lost 4 bases, the J end lost 4 bases, and 17 bases lay between the germline ends. Germline assignment: CDR1 SGHTA and CDR2 FQGNSA.

V is TRBV13 and J is TRBJ1-3; D gene uncertain. CDR3 length: 19 residues. Germline lookup yields CDR1 PRHDT and CDR2 FYEKMQ (reference sequence). V was trimmed by 5 bases and J by 0 bases, leaving 23 bases between them. CDR3 nucleotides: TGTGCCAGCAGCCTCCGGGAAGGTCCCTCGAGATTCTCTGGAAACACCATATATTTT. Translated: CASSLREGPSRFSGNTIYF.

This clone has a handful of counts. The J gene is TRBJ1-1, the V gene TRBV4-1; no reliable D call. The V end lost 1 base, the J end lost 2 bases, and 11 bases lay between the germline ends. This CDR3 spans 15 amino acids. The germline V gene encodes CDR1 MGHRA and CDR2 YSYEKL. The CDR3 DNA reads TGCGCCAGCAGCCAAGTCTTGCCAGTCAACACTGAAGCTTTCTTT. It specifies CASSQVLPVNTEAFF.

V is TRBV27 and J is TRBJ1-1; tentatively, D is TRBD1 (5 bases). CDR3 length: 14 residues. Trimming took off 6 bases at V and 4 bases at J, with 15 bases between the two ends. CDR1 MNHEY and CDR2 SMNVEV come from the germline V gene (reference sequence). The CDR3 reads CASRLTQGSTEAFF. As DNA, the CDR3 is TGTGCCAGCAGATTAACCCAGGGCAGCACTGAAGCTTTCTTT.

V and J are TRBV6-1 and TRBJ1-1; tentatively, D is TRBD1 (6 bases). The CDR3 extends over 10 amino acids. Germline V lookup: CDR1 MNHNS, CDR2 SASEGT. V lost 7 bases and J 12 bases, leaving 12 bases between the germline ends. The CDR3 loop is CASIWTESFF. The DNA for the CDR3 is TGTGCCAGCATATGGACAGAATCTTTCTTT.

In nucleotides, the CDR3 is TGTGCCAGTAGCAATACAGGGGCCAATTCACCCCTCCACTTT. It is translated as CASSNTGANSPLHF. The chain joins TRBV19 to TRBJ1-6; TRBD1 matches at 7 bases. There are 14 residues in the CDR3. With V trimmed by 6 bases and J by 7 bases, 6 bases remained unmatched. Germline V CDR1 and CDR2: LNHDA, SQIVND (reference sequence).

V usage is TRBV15 and J usage is TRBJ1-1; TRBD1 aligns across 8 bases. This CDR3 spans 14 amino acids. Trimming removed 0 bases from V and 10 bases from J; junction bases left unmatched: 7. Per germline, CDR1 LNHNV and CDR2 YYDKDF (reference sequence). Here the CDR3 reads CATSRDRSGGRAFF. The CDR3, as DNA: TGTGCCACCAGCAGAGATCGGTCAGGGGGCCGAGCTTTCTTT.

The chain's CDR3 is CASSSTQPRLAGGTDTQYF. The CDR3 DNA reads TGTGCCAGCAGCTCGACACAACCCCGACTAGCGGGGGGTACAGATACGCAGTATTTT. This chain uses TRBV7-9 with TRBJ2-3, with 13 bases fitting TRBD2. The CDR3 covers 19 residues. Trimming removed 4 bases from V and 3 bases from J; junction bases left unmatched: 13. Germline V lookup: CDR1 SEHNR, CDR2 FQNEAQ (reference sequence).

The chain has TRBV2 and TRBJ1-1, with 7 bases that match TRBD1. The V gene's germline CDR1 is SNHLY and CDR2 FYNNEI. V lost 6 bases to trimming and J lost 1 base; unmatched junction nucleotides: 5. This CDR3 is 14 amino acids long. The CDR3 nucleotides read TGTGCCAGCAGCAACAGGGGCCGGAACACTGAAGCTTTCTTT. Protein: CASSNRGRNTEAFF.

The genes are TRBV5-1 and TRBJ2-7; D ambiguous. Germline CDR1 is SGHRS and CDR2 is YFSETQ. The CDR3 runs to 11 residues. The V gene lost 3 bases and the J gene lost 4 bases, with 5 bases spanning the gap. The chain's CDR3 is CASSSNYEQYF. The CDR3 DNA is TGCGCCAGCAGCTCTAATTACGAGCAGTACTTC.

There are a few counts of this clone. This sequence joins TRBV30 and TRBJ1-5; 10 positions agree with TRBD1. J gave up 4 bases and V 3 bases, and 3 bases lay outside the gene matches. Germline CDR1 reads GTSNPN; CDR2 reads SVGIG (reference sequence). This CDR3 spans 14 amino acids. CDR3 bases: TGTGCCTGGAGCACGGGACAGGGGAATCAGCCCCAGCATTTT. Protein product: CAWSTGQGNQPQHF.

This clone was seen once. J is TRBJ1-5 and V is TRBV19, with 9 bases matching TRBD1. This CDR3 region has 15 residues. Germline loops: CDR1 LNHDA, CDR2 SQIVND (reference sequence). With V trimmed by 4 bases and J by 3 bases, 4 bases remained unmatched. The CDR3 coding sequence is TGTGCCAGTAGTAAAGGGACAGGGCCCAATCAGCCCCAGCATTTT. Protein: CASSKGTGPNQPQHF.

The genes are TRBV4-3 and TRBJ2-2; D remains unclear. The CDR3 has 13 residues. V lost 4 bases and J 4 bases, leaving 7 bases between the germline ends. Germline V gene sequence: CDR1 LGHNA, CDR2 YSLEER. Written as DNA, the CDR3 is TGCGCCAGCAGCCGTAGCCGCACCGGGGAGCTGTTTTTT. This codes for CASSRSRTGELFF.

This chain connects TRBV5-6 to TRBJ2-7, with TRBD1 as a possible D gene (6 bases). The CDR3 runs 15 residues. In germline, CDR1 is SGHDT, CDR2 YYEEEE. Trimming shortened V by 1 base and J by 0 bases, and 11 bases separated the two germline ends. This CDR3 reads CASSLPTGISYEQYF. DNA of the CDR3: TGTGCCAGCAGCTTGCCCACAGGGATCTCCTACGAGCAGTACTTC. The variable domain in full, completed from reference TRBV5-6 and TRBJ2-7, reads DAGVTQSPTHLIKTRGQQVTLRCSPKSGHDTVSWYQQALGQGPQFIFQYYEEEERQRGNFPDRFSGHQFPNYSSELNVNALLLGDSALYLCASSLPTGISYEQYFGPGTRLTVT.

This sequence joins TRBV27 and TRBJ2-7, with D perhaps TRBD1 (6 bases). With 6 bases removed from V and 0 bases from J, the gap between germline ends came to 15 bases. The CDR3 has 15 amino acids. Germline values: CDR1 MNHEY, CDR2 SMNVEV (reference sequence). The CDR3 loop is CASSRRGINSYEQYF. The CDR3 DNA is TGTGCCAGCAGCCGCAGGGGTATCAACTCCTACGAGCAGTACTTC.

This chain connects TRBV19 to TRBJ1-5, with 10 bases that match TRBD1. Looked up from germline, CDR1 is LNHDA and CDR2 is SQIVND (reference sequence). The CDR3 sequence is 14 residues long. Trimming removed 10 bases from V and 2 bases from J; junction bases left unmatched: 5. CDR3 in amino acids: CAISGTGGNQPQHF. Here the CDR3 DNA reads TGTGCCATCTCTGGGACAGGGGGCAATCAGCCCCAGCATTTT. Using reference TRBV19 and TRBJ1-5 for the parts outside the CDR3, the full variable domain is DGGITQSPKYLFRKEGQNVTLSCEQNLNHDAMYWYRQDPGQGLRLIYYSQIVNDFQKGDIAEGYSVSREKKESFPLTVTSAQKNPTAFYLCAISGTGGNQPQHFGDGTRLSIL.

The chain links TRBV7-9 to TRBJ1-1; D is uncertain. V lost 2 bases to trimming and J lost 6 bases, with 7 bases between them. Looked up from germline, CDR1 is SEHNR and CDR2 is FQNEAQ (reference sequence). This CDR3 has 12 amino acids. CDR3 coding DNA: TGTGCCAGCAGCTTAATTTCCTCTGAAGCTTTCTTT. Protein sequence: CASSLISSEAFF.

The chain uses TRBV9 and TRBJ1-3; 9 bases match TRBD1. The CDR3 totals 15 residues. Trimming removed 1 base from V and 8 bases from J; junction bases left unmatched: 7. Germline-derived CDR1 and CDR2 are SGDLS and YYNGEE. CDR3 amino acids: CASSVTRDRVDTIYF. CDR3 DNA sequence: TGTGCCAGCAGCGTAACCCGGGACAGGGTCGACACCATATATTTT.

The CDR3 sequence is CASGFQAGGETQYF. CDR3 nucleotides: TGTGCTAGTGGTTTTCAAGCGGGGGGAGAGACCCAGTACTTC. This chain uses TRBV12-5 with TRBJ2-5; 9 bases fit TRBD2. The CDR3 is made up of 14 amino acids. The germline V gene encodes CDR1 LGHNT and CDR2 FRNRAP. J gave up 4 bases and V 3 bases, and 3 bases lay outside the gene matches.

The chain carries TRBV11-3 and TRBJ1-1, with D possibly matching TRBD1 (5 bases). Germline V gene data show CDR1 as SGHNT and CDR2 as YENEEA. V shed 6 bases and J shed 4 bases, with 12 bases lying between them. CDR3 size: 13 residues. In DNA, the CDR3 is TGTGCCAGCAGGCTCGGACATTCCACTGAAGCTTTCTTT. Translated, it gives CASRLGHSTEAFF.